This T cell receptor (beta chain) was recorded in a study of shared clonotypes between healthy human individuals. Findings of the study overall: In the sorted subsets, rarefaction showed sequencing was incomplete despite large depth. Between a handful of donors, naive CD4 clonotypes were shared at a level of about 5%. Expectations were that clonotype sharing among donors would be affected by sequencing depth.

With respect to this clone: Its antigen is still unknown.

Profiled with immunoSEQ multiplex PCR; TCRdb holds only in-frame clones, not every one. The sample shows 1 million to 1.2 million clones, about 72% of them seen only once. Donors comprised healthy HIV-negative adults lacking recent acute infections or vaccinations. The TCR comes from a young man in good health. Some clones in this sample may be carry-over from other donors' samples. The sample was memory CD4+ T cells from PBMCs. Subset meaning: CD45RA-negative fraction.

The CDR3 sequence: CASSSDSGVGYTF. CDR3 nucleotides: TGTGCCAGCAGCTCGGATTCAGGGGTTGGCTACACCTTC. The V and J genes are TRBV11-2 and TRBJ1-2; a weak D match, TRBD1 (6 bases). This CDR3 has 13 amino acids. The V gene's germline CDR1 is SGHAT and CDR2 FQNNGV. Trimming took 4 bases from V and 7 from J, leaving 13 bases between them.